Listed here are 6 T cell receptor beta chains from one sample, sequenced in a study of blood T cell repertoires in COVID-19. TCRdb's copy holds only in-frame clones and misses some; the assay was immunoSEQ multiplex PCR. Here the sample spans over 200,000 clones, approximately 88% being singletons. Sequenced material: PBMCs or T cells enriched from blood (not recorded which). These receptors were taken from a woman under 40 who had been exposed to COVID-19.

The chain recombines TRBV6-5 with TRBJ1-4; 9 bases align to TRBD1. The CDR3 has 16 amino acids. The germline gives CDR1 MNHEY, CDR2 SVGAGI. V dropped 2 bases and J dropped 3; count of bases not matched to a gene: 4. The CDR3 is CASSYQQGAANEKLFF. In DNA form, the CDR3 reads TGTGCCAGCAGTTACCAACAGGGGGCGGCTAATGAAAAACTGTTTTTT.

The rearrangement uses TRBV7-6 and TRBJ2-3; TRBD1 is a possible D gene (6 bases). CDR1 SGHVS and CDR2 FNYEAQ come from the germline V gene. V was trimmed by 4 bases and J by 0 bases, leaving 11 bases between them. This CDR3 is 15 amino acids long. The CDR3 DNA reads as TGTGCCAGCAGCTCTATACAGGGCAGCACAGATACGCAGTATTTT. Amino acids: CASSSIQGSTDTQYF.

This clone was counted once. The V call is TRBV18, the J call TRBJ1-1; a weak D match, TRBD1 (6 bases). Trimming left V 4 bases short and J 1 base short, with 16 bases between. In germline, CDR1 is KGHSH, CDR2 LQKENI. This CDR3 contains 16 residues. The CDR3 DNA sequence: TGTGCCAGCTCACGTCGGACAGAAGAGCCGAACACTGAAGCTTTCTTT. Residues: CASSRRTEEPNTEAFF.

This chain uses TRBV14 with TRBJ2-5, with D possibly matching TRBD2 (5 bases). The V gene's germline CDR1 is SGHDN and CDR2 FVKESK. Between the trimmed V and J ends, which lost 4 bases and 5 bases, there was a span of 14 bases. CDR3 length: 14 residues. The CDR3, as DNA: TGTGCCAGCAGCCGCTTGGTTTCGGGGGAGACCCAGTACTTC. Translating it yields CASSRLVSGETQYF.

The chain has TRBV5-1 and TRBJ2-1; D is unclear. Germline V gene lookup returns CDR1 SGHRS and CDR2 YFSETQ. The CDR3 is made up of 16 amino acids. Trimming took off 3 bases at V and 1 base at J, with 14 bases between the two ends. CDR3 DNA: TGCGCCAGCAGCTCCGTAGCCCTGAAGTCCTACAATGAGCAGTTCTTC. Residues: CASSSVALKSYNEQFF.

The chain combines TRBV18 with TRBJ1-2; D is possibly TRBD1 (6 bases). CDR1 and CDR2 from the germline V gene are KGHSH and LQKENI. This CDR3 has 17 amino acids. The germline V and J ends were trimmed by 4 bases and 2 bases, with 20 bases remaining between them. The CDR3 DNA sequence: TGTGCCAGCTCACAGATCGTCGGACAGTCCCCCAACTATGGCTACACCTTC. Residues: CASSQIVGQSPNYGYTF.